This T cell receptor beta chain originates from a study of T cells after posttransplantation cyclophosphamide. Overall study results and limits: Later post-transplant blood repertoires were often dominated by donor CD8+ memory clones.

Of note for this clone: What it binds is unknown.

Trimming at V came to 4 bases and at J to 0 bases, leaving 5 bases not matched to a gene. CDR3 length: 16 residues. In germline, CDR1 is SGHRS, CDR2 YFSETQ. The protocol was immunoSEQ multiplex PCR, while the TCRdb copy is restricted to in-frame clones and leaves out a portion. The data contain 17,000 or so clones, around 94% of them singletons. Treatment was busulfan-fludarabine conditioning, a marrow graft, and cyclophosphamide on days +3 and +4. The origin of this receptor is a male patient over 55 who received an allogeneic stem cell transplant from a related donor and was CMV-positive. Some of the T cells may derive from the graft donor. V usage is TRBV5-1 and J usage is TRBJ2-3, with TRBD2 matching 10 bases. The sample in question was CD4+ T cells sorted from blood, obtained after allogeneic stem cell transplant with posttransplant cyclophosphamide. The CDR3 coding sequence is TGCGCCAGCAGCCTGGGGACTAGCGCAAGCACAGATACGCAGTATTTT. Encoded protein: CASSLGTSASTDTQYF.